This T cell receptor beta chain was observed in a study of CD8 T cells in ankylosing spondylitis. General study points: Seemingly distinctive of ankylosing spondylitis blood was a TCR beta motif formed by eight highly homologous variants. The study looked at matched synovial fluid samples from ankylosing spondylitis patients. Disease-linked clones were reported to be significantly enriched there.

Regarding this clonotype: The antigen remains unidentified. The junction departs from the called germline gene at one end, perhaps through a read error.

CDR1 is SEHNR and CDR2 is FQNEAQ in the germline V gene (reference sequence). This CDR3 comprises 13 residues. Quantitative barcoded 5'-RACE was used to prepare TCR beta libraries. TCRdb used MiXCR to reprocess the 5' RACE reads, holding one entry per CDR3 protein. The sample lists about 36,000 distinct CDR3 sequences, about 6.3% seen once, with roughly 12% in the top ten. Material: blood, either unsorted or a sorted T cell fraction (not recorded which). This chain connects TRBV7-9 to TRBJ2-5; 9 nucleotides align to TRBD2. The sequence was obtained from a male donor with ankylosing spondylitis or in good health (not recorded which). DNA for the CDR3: TGTGTCAGCAGCTTAGCGGGGGACAGCTTTCAGTACTTC. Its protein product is CVSSLAGDSFQYF.